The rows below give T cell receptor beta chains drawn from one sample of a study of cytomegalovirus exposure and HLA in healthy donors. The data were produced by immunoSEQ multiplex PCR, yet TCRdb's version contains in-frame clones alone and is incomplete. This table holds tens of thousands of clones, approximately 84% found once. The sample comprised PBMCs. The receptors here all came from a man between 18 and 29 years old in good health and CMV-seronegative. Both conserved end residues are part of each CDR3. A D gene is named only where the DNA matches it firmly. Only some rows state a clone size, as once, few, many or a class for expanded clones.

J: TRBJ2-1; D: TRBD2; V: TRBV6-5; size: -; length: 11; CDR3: CASSSGLSKFF; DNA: TGTGCCAGCAGTTCGGGACTATCCAAGTTCTTC
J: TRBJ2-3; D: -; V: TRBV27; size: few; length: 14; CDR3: CASSSDWGTDTQYF; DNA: TGTGCCAGCAGTTCGGACTGGGGCACAGATACGCAGTATTTT
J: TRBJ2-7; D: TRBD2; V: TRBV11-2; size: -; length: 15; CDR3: CASSPAGGPSYEQYF; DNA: TGTGCCAGCAGCCCAGCGGGGGGGCCAAGCTACGAGCAGTACTTC
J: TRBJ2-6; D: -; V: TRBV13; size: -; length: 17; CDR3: CASSTRQGKSGANVLTF; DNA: TGTGCCAGCAGCACCCGGCAGGGTAAATCTGGGGCCAACGTCCTGACTTTC
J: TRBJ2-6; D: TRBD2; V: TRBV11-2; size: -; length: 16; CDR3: CASPGGGYPGANVLTF; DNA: TGTGCCAGCCCCGGGGGGGGGTATCCTGGGGCCAACGTCCTGACTTTC
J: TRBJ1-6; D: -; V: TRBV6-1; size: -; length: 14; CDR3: CASSGAPGNSPLHF; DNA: TGTGCCAGCAGTGGGGCCCCGGGGAATTCACCCCTCCACTTT
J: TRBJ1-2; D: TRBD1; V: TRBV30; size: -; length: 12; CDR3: CASTGTGYGYTF; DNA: TGTGCCAGCACTGGGACAGGGTATGGCTACACCTTC
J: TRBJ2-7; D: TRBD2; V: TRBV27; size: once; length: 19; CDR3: CASSLTTGGIAGNLNEQYF; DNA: TGTGCCAGCAGTTTAACGACCGGCGGGATAGCGGGAAATCTCAACGAGCAGTACTTC
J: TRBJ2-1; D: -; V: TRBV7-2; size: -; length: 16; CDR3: CASSALVGMGGNEQFF; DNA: TGTGCCAGCAGCGCCCTGGTCGGGATGGGGGGCAATGAGCAGTTCTTC
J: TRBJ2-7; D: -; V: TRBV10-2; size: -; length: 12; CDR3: CASRTGGDEQYF; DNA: TGCGCCAGCAGGACAGGTGGCGACGAGCAGTACTTC
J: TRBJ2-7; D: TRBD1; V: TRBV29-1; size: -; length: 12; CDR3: CSVRVQGYEQYF; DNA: TGCAGCGTTAGGGTACAGGGGTACGAGCAGTACTTC
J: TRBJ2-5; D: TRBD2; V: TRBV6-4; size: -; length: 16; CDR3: CASSDRAGVGMETQYF; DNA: TGTGCCAGCAGTGACAGGGCGGGAGTCGGGATGGAGACCCAGTACTTC
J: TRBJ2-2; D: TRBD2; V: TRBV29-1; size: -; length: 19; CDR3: CSVEDTMGTSGLNTGELFF; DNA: TGCAGCGTTGAAGATACTATGGGGACTAGCGGATTAAACACCGGGGAGCTGTTTTTT
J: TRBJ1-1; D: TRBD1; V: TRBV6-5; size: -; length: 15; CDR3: CASSRGRGLGTEAFF; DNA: TGTGCCAGCAGCCGCGGCAGGGGGCTGGGCACTGAAGCTTTCTTT
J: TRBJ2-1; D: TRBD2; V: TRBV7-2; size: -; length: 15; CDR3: CASSPGLAGGNEQFF; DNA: TGTGCCAGCAGCCCGGGACTAGCGGGAGGCAATGAGCAGTTCTTC
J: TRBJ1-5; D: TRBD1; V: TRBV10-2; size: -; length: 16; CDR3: CASSVWDRDYNQPQHF; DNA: TGCGCCAGCAGTGTTTGGGACAGGGATTACAATCAGCCCCAGCATTTT
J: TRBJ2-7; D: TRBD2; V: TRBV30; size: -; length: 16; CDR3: CAFPGLAGLVPYEQYF; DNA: TGTGCCTTCCCGGGACTAGCGGGACTAGTCCCCTACGAGCAGTACTTC
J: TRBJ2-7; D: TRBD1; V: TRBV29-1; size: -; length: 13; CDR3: CSVGNRGSYEQYF; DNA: TGCAGCGTGGGTAACAGGGGGTCCTACGAGCAGTACTTC
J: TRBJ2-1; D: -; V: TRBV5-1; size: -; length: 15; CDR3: CASSEGPRTGDEQFF; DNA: TGCGCCAGCAGCGAGGGACCACGAACGGGGGATGAGCAGTTCTTC
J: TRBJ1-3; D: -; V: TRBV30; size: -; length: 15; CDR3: CAWSGGLRRGNTIYF; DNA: TGTGCCTGGAGTGGCGGGCTGCGAAGGGGAAACACCATATATTTT